This T cell receptor beta chain comes out of a study of control samples from healthy donors and cancer patients. TCRdb keeps only in-frame clones here, not all; method: immunoSEQ multiplex PCR. Of about 130,000 clones in the sample, around 90% were seen once. V was pared by 1 base and J by 1 base, with 17 bases between. The CDR3 is 18 residues long. Looked up from germline, CDR1 is MGHRA and CDR2 is YSYEKL. Sequences were obtained from blood. This TCR came from a man younger than 30 in good health. The chain carries TRBV4-1 and TRBJ2-1; the D call may be TRBD1 or TRBD2 (5 bases each). Here the CDR3 reads CASSQVRGDTRSYNEQFF. In DNA form, the CDR3 reads TGCGCCAGCAGCCAAGTAAGGGGAGACACACGATCCTACAATGAGCAGTTCTTC.